This TCR beta chain was identified in a study of Ad26.COV2.S vaccination and SARS-CoV-2 variants. In regard to this clone: Its antigen remains unidentified.

Findings and limits, study-wide: Spike-specific CD8+ and CD4+ T cell responses reportedly showed substantial breadth after vaccination. TCR breadth and depth estimates may have understated total T cell responses. Similar non-spike TCR breadth was seen in vaccine and placebo recipients.

Repertoires were generated with immunoSEQ multiplex PCR, while TCRdb's copy carries only in-frame clones and drops some. The top ten hold around 6.3% of the sample, which has 180,000 or so clones, around 90% seen once. Between the trimmed V and J ends, which lost 3 bases and 0 bases, there was a span of 6 bases. There are 13 residues in the CDR3. The clonotype originates from a human donor who had recovered from COVID-19. V and J are TRBV12-3 or TRBV12-4 and TRBJ2-7; tentatively, D is TRBD2 (6 bases). The sample consisted of peripheral blood, taken after recovery from COVID-19. For the CDR3, the DNA is TGTGCCAGCAGTTTGGGACTCTCCTACGAGCAGTACTTC. As protein: CASSLGLSYEQYF.